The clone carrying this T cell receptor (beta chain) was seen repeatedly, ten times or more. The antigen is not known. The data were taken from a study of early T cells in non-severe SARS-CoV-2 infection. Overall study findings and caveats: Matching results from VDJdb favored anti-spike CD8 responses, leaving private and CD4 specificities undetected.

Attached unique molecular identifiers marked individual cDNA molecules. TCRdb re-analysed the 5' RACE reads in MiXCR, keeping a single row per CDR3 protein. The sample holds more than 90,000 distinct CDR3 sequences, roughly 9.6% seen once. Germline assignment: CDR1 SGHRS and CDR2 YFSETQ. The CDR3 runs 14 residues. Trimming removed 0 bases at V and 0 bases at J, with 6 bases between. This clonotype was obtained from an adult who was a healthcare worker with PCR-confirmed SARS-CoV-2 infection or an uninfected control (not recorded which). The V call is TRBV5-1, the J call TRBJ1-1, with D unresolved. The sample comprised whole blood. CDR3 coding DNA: TGCGCCAGCAGCTTGGAGACGTTGAACACTGAAGCTTTCTTT. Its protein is CASSLETLNTEAFF.